This T cell receptor (beta chain) is from a study of cytomegalovirus exposure and HLA in healthy donors. The J segment lost 7 bases and the V segment lost 6 bases, leaving 8 bases of the junction unmatched. The CDR3 has 13 amino acids. Per the germline V gene, CDR1 is GTSNPN and CDR2 is SVGIG (reference sequence). 60 Vbeta and 13 Jbeta primers were used in PCR. The data were produced by immunoSEQ multiplex PCR, yet TCRdb's version contains in-frame clones alone and is incomplete. The sample lists about 110,000 clones, approximately 80% occurring once. The TCR comes from a female donor in good health and CMV-seropositive. Sequenced input: PBMCs. The chain carries TRBV30 and TRBJ2-3; 9 positions match TRBD2. CDR3 sequence reads: CACAGTSHYTQYF. The CDR3 nucleotides read TGTGCCTGCGCCGGGACTAGCCACTATACGCAGTATTTT.